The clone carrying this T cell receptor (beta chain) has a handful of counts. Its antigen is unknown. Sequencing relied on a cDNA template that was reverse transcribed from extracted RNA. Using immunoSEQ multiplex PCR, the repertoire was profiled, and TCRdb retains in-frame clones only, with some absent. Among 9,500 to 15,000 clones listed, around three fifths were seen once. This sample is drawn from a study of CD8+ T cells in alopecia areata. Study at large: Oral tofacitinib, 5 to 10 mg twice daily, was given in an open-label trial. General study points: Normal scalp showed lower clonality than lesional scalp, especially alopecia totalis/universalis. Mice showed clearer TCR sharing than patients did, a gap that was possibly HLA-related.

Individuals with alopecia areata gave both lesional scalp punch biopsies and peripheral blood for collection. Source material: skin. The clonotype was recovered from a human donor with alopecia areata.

CDR3 bases: TGTGCCACCCTTGGGCCGGGGGGACAGGGCCCGGGGGGGGCCAACGTCCTGACTTTC. The encoded protein is CATLGPGGQGPGGANVLTF. The rearrangement joins TRBV10-3 to TRBJ2-6; TRBD1 aligns across 9 bases. The CDR3 loop spans 19 amino acids. Germline trimming cut 10 bases from V and 4 bases from J; bases unmatched to any gene: 20. In germline, CDR1 is ENHRY, CDR2 SYGVKD.